What follows are 23 T cell receptor beta chains derived from one specimen sequenced in a study of blood T cell repertoires in COVID-19. This table comes from immunoSEQ multiplex PCR, and its TCRdb copy is limited to in-frame clones, with some not included. The table shows roughly 160,000 clones, with approximately 88% occurring only once. Sample: PBMCs or T cells enriched from blood (not recorded which). The origin of the receptors is a woman in her fifties or sixties who had recovered from COVID-19.

The V call is TRBV9, the J call TRBJ2-5; possibly TRBD1 for D (6 bases). The CDR3 contains 16 residues. V was pared by 4 bases and J by 4 bases, with 20 bases between. Germline V lookup: CDR1 SGDLS, CDR2 YYNGEE. The CDR3 loop is CASSRGTGSYRETQYF. The CDR3 DNA follows: TGTGCCAGCAGCCGAGGAACAGGGAGTTACAGAGAGACCCAGTACTTC.

V is TRBV7-9 and J is TRBJ2-1, with 9 nucleotides matching TRBD2. V shed 3 bases, J shed 4 bases, and the junction held 4 bases outside the gene matches. This CDR3 region has 15 residues. Germline V CDR1 and CDR2: SEHNR, FQNEAQ (reference sequence). CDR3 nucleotides: TGTGCCAGCAGCTTGCAAGCGGGGGGTTACAATGAGCAGTTCTTC. This sequence encodes CASSLQAGGYNEQFF.

This rearrangement joins TRBV7-7 to TRBJ2-2; TRBD2 matches at 8 bases. CDR3 size: 15 residues. The V segment lost 5 bases and the J segment 4 bases; nucleotides outside the gene matches: 6. Germline V gene data show CDR1 as SSHAT and CDR2 as FNYEAQ (reference sequence). In DNA, the CDR3 is TGTGCCAGCAGCCCAGCGGGAGCGGTCACCGGGGAGCTGTTTTTT. This translates into CASSPAGAVTGELFF.

This chain joins TRBV7-2 and TRBJ2-1; D not certain. Per the germline V gene, CDR1 is SGHTA and CDR2 is FQGNSA. Trimming removed 5 bases at V and 9 bases at J, with 8 bases between. The CDR3 contains 11 residues. The CDR3: CASSPLREQFF. The CDR3 nucleotides are TGTGCCAGCAGCCCTTTGCGTGAGCAGTTCTTC. The whole variable domain, filled in from reference TRBV7-2 and TRBJ2-1, reads GAGVSQSPSNKVTEKGKDVELRCDPISGHTALYWYRQSLGQGLEFLIYFQGNSAPDKSGLPSDRFSAERTGGSVSTLTIQRTQQEDSAVYLCASSPLREQFFGPGTRLTVL.

This clone was seen a handful of times. CDR3: CASTQSSGANVLTF. The CDR3 coding sequence is TGTGCCAGTACTCAGTCTTCTGGGGCCAACGTCCTGACTTTC. This chain uses TRBV19 with TRBJ2-6; D gene ambiguous. The V gene's germline CDR1 is LNHDA and CDR2 SQIVND (reference sequence). V gave up 7 bases and J gave up 1 base, with 8 bases separating them. The CDR3 is 14 amino acids.

The CDR3, as DNA: TGTGCCAGCAGTAATCGGCGGGATACGCAGTATTTT. This translates into CASSNRRDTQYF. The chain recombines TRBV6-5 with TRBJ2-3; no firm D call. V was pared by 5 bases and J by 6 bases, with 9 bases between. Germline values: CDR1 MNHEY, CDR2 SVGAGI. The CDR3 consists of 12 residues.

The gene calls are TRBV5-1 and TRBJ1-2, with a weak D call TRBD1 (6 bases). In germline, CDR1 is SGHRS, CDR2 YFSETQ. Trimming took off 4 bases at V and 3 bases at J, with 13 bases between the two ends. The CDR3 covers 14 residues. CDR3 protein: CASSLGGPDYGYTF. In DNA form, the CDR3 reads TGCGCCAGCAGCCTCGGGGGGCCGGACTATGGCTACACCTTC.

The J gene is TRBJ2-4, the V gene TRBV30; D remains ambiguous. Trimming left V 0 bases short and J 0 bases short, with 6 bases between. There are 14 residues in the CDR3. CDR1 and CDR2 from the germline V gene are GTSNPN and SVGIG (reference sequence). In DNA form, the CDR3 reads TGTGCCTGGAGTGTGGCTTTAGCCAAAAACATTCAGTACTTC. As protein: CAWSVALAKNIQYF.

The chain joins TRBV4-1 to TRBJ2-4, with TRBD2 as a possible D gene (6 bases). The CDR3 has 17 residues. V gave up 4 bases and J gave up 2 bases, with 18 bases separating them. The germline gives CDR1 MGHRA, CDR2 YSYEKL. The CDR3 sequence: CASSPTSSVSPKNIQYF. Here the CDR3 DNA reads TGCGCCAGCAGCCCCACGTCTAGCGTGAGCCCCAAAAACATTCAGTACTTC.

The rearrangement joins TRBV28 to TRBJ2-3, with 8 bases fitting TRBD1. Trimming cost V 3 bases and J 3 bases; bases outside gene matches: 2. Germline-derived CDR1 and CDR2 are MDHEN and SYDVKM. CDR3 length: 14 amino acids. CDR3 sequence: CASSFRGRTDTQYF. The CDR3 region has the DNA TGTGCCAGCAGTTTCAGGGGGCGGACAGATACGCAGTATTTT.

The chain combines TRBV28 with TRBJ2-7; 9 bases map to TRBD1. Per germline, CDR1 MDHEN and CDR2 SYDVKM. The CDR3 has 14 amino acids. J lost 2 bases, V lost 8 bases, and 7 bases had no gene match. The chain's CDR3 is CASEGQGGTYEQYF. The CDR3 nucleotides are TGTGCCAGCGAGGGACAGGGAGGAACCTACGAGCAGTACTTC.

The V call is TRBV30, the J call TRBJ2-2; 7 bases are a match to TRBD1. V gave up 4 bases and J gave up 2 bases; unmatched junction bases: 4. There are 14 residues in the CDR3. Looked up from germline, CDR1 is GTSNPN and CDR2 is SVGIG (reference sequence). CDR3 in DNA: TGTGCCTGGAAAGGGACAGCCAACACCGGGGAGCTGTTTTTT. The encoded protein is CAWKGTANTGELFF.

The chain links TRBV3-1 (or the pseudogene TRBV3-2) to TRBJ1-6; D is possibly TRBD1 (6 bases). This CDR3 is 14 amino acids long. Germline values: CDR1 LGHDT, CDR2 YNNKEL (reference sequence). Trimming left V 2 bases short and J 5 bases short, with 7 bases between. This CDR3 is CASSQQGNNSPLHF. The CDR3 bases are TGTGCCAGCAGCCAACAGGGGAATAATTCACCCCTCCACTTT.

In this sample, this clone turned up a few times. The chain has TRBV4-1 and TRBJ1-2, with D tentatively TRBD1 (6 bases). Per germline, CDR1 MGHRA and CDR2 YSYEKL. Between the trimmed V and J ends, which lost 1 base and 3 bases, there was a span of 12 bases. The CDR3 sequence is 15 residues long. CDR3 in amino acids: CASSQGRTEDYGYTF. CDR3 DNA: TGCGCCAGCAGCCAAGGGAGGACAGAGGACTATGGCTACACCTTC.

This chain connects TRBV6-5 to TRBJ1-5; the match to TRBD1 covers 7 bases. The trim removed 5 bases at V and 7 bases at J, leaving 2 bases unmatched. The CDR3 contains 12 residues. CDR1 is MNHEY, CDR2 SVGAGI, per germline. The CDR3 DNA reads as TGTGCCAGCAGTAACAGGGGCCAGCCCCAGCATTTT. It specifies CASSNRGQPQHF.

This rearrangement joins TRBV18 to TRBJ1-5; 10 positions agree with TRBD1. Losses at the gene ends were 4 bases for V and 2 bases for J; bases not matched to a gene: 2. This CDR3 contains 15 residues. Germline assignment: CDR1 KGHSH and CDR2 LQKENI. The CDR3 region has the DNA TGTGCCAGCTCACGGGGGACAGGGGGCAATCAGCCCCAGCATTTT. It is translated as CASSRGTGGNQPQHF.

The rearrangement joins TRBV5-4 to TRBJ2-3; no definite D call. Germline CDR1 reads SGHNT; CDR2 reads YYREEE (reference sequence). Trimming took 2 bases from V and 3 from J, leaving 10 bases between them. The CDR3 consists of 14 residues. The CDR3 DNA sequence: TGTGCCAGCAGCTTTCCCCTCGGGACAGATACGCAGTATTTT. This translates into CASSFPLGTDTQYF.

The V and J genes are TRBV10-1 and TRBJ1-1; possible D gene TRBD1, 6 bases. CDR1 WNHNN and CDR2 SYGVQD come from the germline V gene (reference sequence). The germline V and J ends were trimmed by 5 bases and 4 bases, with 14 bases remaining between them. This CDR3 comprises 14 residues. The CDR3 DNA reads TGCGCCAGCAGTCCAGGGGTGGGGATCACTGAAGCTTTCTTT. This codes for CASSPGVGITEAFF.

This clone was picked up a small number of times. This chain joins TRBV5-1 and TRBJ1-1; a possible D gene is TRBD1 (5 bases). This CDR3 spans 14 amino acids. Germline-derived CDR1 and CDR2 are SGHRS and YFSETQ. Trimming took 0 bases from V and 7 from J, leaving 13 bases between them. This chain's CDR3 is CASSLVVGQYEAFF. For the CDR3, the DNA is TGCGCCAGCAGCTTGGTTGTGGGGCAGTATGAAGCTTTCTTT.

In DNA form, the CDR3 reads TGTGCCACCAGTGATTCCAGGGTATTGGTGGACGAGCAGTACTTC. This sequence encodes CATSDSRVLVDEQYF. V and J are TRBV24-1 and TRBJ2-7; perhaps TRBD1 as D (5 bases). There are 15 residues in the CDR3. The V gene's germline CDR1 is KGHDR and CDR2 SFDVKD. The V end lost 2 bases, the J end lost 5 bases, and 15 bases lay between the germline ends.

The V gene is TRBV18, the J gene TRBJ2-2; 9 nucleotides align to TRBD2. This CDR3 contains 17 residues. From germline, CDR1 is KGHSH and CDR2 LQKENI. With 3 bases clipped from V and 0 bases from J, the junction kept 5 bases outside the gene matches. In DNA, the CDR3 is TGTGCCAGCTCACCCTCCGGACTAGCGCCGAACACCGGGGAGCTGTTTTTT. Protein sequence: CASSPSGLAPNTGELFF.

The genes are TRBV3-1 (or the pseudogene TRBV3-2) and TRBJ2-5; TRBD1 agrees at 11 bases. Germline trimming cut 0 bases from V and 6 bases from J; bases unmatched to any gene: 9. The CDR3 covers 17 residues. The V gene's germline CDR1 is LGHDT and CDR2 YNNKEL (reference sequence). The DNA of the CDR3 is TGTGCCAGCAGCCAAGAGTTCAGCGGGACAGGGGGAAAGACCCAGTACTTC. Translated, it gives CASSQEFSGTGGKTQYF.

The rearrangement uses TRBV10-3 and TRBJ1-1; 9 nucleotides agree with TRBD1. The germline gives CDR1 ENHRY, CDR2 SYGVKD. After removal of 4 bases from V and 4 bases from J, the junction contained 10 bases not matched to a gene. CDR3 length equals 16 residues. The CDR3 sequence: CAISGMMGQGLTEAFF. The DNA of the CDR3 is TGTGCCATCAGTGGTATGATGGGACAGGGCCTCACTGAAGCTTTCTTT.